The next 17 T cell receptor beta chains were all read from a single sample in a study of shared clonotypes between healthy human individuals. Sequencing was performed with immunoSEQ multiplex PCR; in TCRdb, only in-frame clones are kept and a portion is missing. This repertoire shows some 2,500,000 clones, about 90% found once; its top ten account for approximately 0.39%. The sequenced sample was naive CD4+ T cells from PBMCs. Noted subset: CD45RA+ positively selected. Source of these receptors: a man younger than 30 in good health. Some clones in this sample may be carry-over from other donors' samples.

The chain couples TRBV5-1 to TRBJ1-2; D gene ambiguous. There are 15 residues in the CDR3. Germline V gives CDR1 SGHRS, CDR2 YFSETQ. Between the trimmed V and J ends, which lost 4 bases and 3 bases, there was a span of 16 bases. CDR3 nucleotides: TGCGCCAGCAGCCTCACACCGCGTAGCGACTATGGCTACACCTTC. This codes for CASSLTPRSDYGYTF.

The V gene is TRBV7-9, the J gene TRBJ2-3; D unresolved. Trimming removed 5 bases at V and 1 base at J, with 16 bases between. Germline assignment: CDR1 SEHNR and CDR2 FQNEAQ (reference sequence). The length of the CDR3 is 16 residues. In DNA form, the CDR3 reads TGTGCCAGCAGCGTGGGTGTGACGGAACGCACAGATACGCAGTATTTT. Translating it yields CASSVGVTERTDTQYF.

The rearrangement uses TRBV19 and TRBJ2-2; D unresolved. The CDR3 runs to 16 residues. Looked up from germline, CDR1 is LNHDA and CDR2 is SQIVND (reference sequence). Trimming shortened V by 4 bases and J by 5 bases, and 17 bases separated the two germline ends. The CDR3, as DNA: TGTGCCAGTAGTACCCTACTTGGACCGTGGACCGGGGAGCTGTTTTTT. It translates to CASSTLLGPWTGELFF.

This chain joins TRBV5-6 and TRBJ2-2; 8 nucleotides match TRBD1. With V trimmed by 2 bases and J by 2 bases, 5 bases remained unmatched. Germline V gene data show CDR1 as SGHDT and CDR2 as YYEEEE. The CDR3 length is 16 residues. As DNA, the CDR3 is TGTGCCAGCAGCTTCCTAGGACAGGGTAACACCGGGGAGCTGTTTTTT. The encoded protein is CASSFLGQGNTGELFF.

The rearrangement links TRBV28 to TRBJ2-3; a possible D gene is TRBD2 (7 bases). V lost 7 bases and J 6 bases, leaving 17 bases between the germline ends. The CDR3 runs 14 residues. Germline loops: CDR1 MDHEN, CDR2 SYDVKM. The CDR3 DNA follows: TGTGCCAGCAACCTGCGGGGGCGCGGGGATACGCAGTATTTT. Its protein product is CASNLRGRGDTQYF.

The genes are TRBV19 and TRBJ1-2; a weak D match, TRBD1 (6 bases). Trimming removed 6 bases at V and 4 bases at J, with 15 bases between. The CDR3 has 14 amino acids. Germline-derived CDR1 and CDR2 are LNHDA and SQIVND (reference sequence). CDR3 in amino acids: CASSRTGSVYGYTF. The CDR3 coding sequence is TGTGCCAGTAGCCGCACAGGGTCGGTCTATGGCTACACCTTC.

The rearrangement links TRBV4-3 to TRBJ2-2, with TRBD2 identical over 15 bases. The trim removed 3 bases at V and 4 bases at J, leaving 6 bases unmatched. This CDR3 comprises 18 residues. Germline V gene data show CDR1 as LGHNA and CDR2 as YSLEER. CDR3 sequence: CASSQGLAGGPGTGELFF. DNA for the CDR3: TGCGCCAGCAGCCAGGGACTAGCGGGAGGCCCCGGCACCGGGGAGCTGTTTTTT.

The chain recombines TRBV4-1 with TRBJ2-4, with 7 bases lining up with TRBD1. Per the germline V gene, CDR1 is MGHRA and CDR2 is YSYEKL. The CDR3 runs 17 residues. The V and J ends lost 1 base and 1 base, in that order; junction bases with no gene match: 7. The CDR3 DNA reads TGCGCCAGCAGCCAAGGACAGGGAATAGAGGCCAAAAACATTCAGTACTTC. Translation gives CASSQGQGIEAKNIQYF.

The chain couples TRBV5-8 to TRBJ2-1; 8 nucleotides align to TRBD2. Trimming removed 0 bases from V and 8 bases from J; junction bases left unmatched: 10. The CDR3 runs 16 residues. The germline gives CDR1 SGHTS, CDR2 YDEGEE. For the CDR3, the DNA is TGTGCCAGCAGCTTGGGGTCCGGACTAGCTTCGGATGAGCAGTTCTTC. Encoded protein: CASSLGSGLASDEQFF.

The gene calls are TRBV7-3 and TRBJ2-5; 11 nucleotides match TRBD2. CDR1 SGHTA and CDR2 FQGTGA come from the germline V gene. Trimming took 5 bases from V and 2 from J; bases not matched to a gene: 7. The CDR3 spans 16 residues. CDR3 protein: CASSPGTSGGQETQYF. The CDR3, as DNA: TGTGCCAGCAGCCCTGGGACTAGCGGAGGGCAAGAGACCCAGTACTTC.

This chain joins TRBV28 and TRBJ1-2, with a weak D call TRBD1 (6 bases). CDR3 length equals 11 residues. V shed 5 bases and J shed 7 bases, with 8 bases lying between them. Germline-derived CDR1 and CDR2 are MDHEN and SYDVKM. CDR3 region: CASSTGSGYTF. CDR3 sequence (DNA): TGTGCCAGCAGTACAGGGAGTGGCTACACCTTC.

This chain joins TRBV4-3 and TRBJ2-1; 8 bases align to TRBD2. Germline V gene sequence: CDR1 LGHNA, CDR2 YSLEER. The CDR3 is 15 amino acids. Trimming removed 4 bases from V and 10 bases from J; junction bases left unmatched: 12. The DNA of the CDR3 is TGCGCCAGCAGCCCCGGGACTAGTCCGCTTAGGGAGCAGTTCTTC. This gives the protein CASSPGTSPLREQFF.

Note on this clone: One end of the junction does not line up with germline, which may come from a read error. The chain recombines TRBV5-1 with TRBJ2-7; unclear D gene. In germline, CDR1 is SGHRS, CDR2 YFSETQ. This CDR3 comprises 14 residues. The CDR3 coding sequence is TGCGCCAGCAGCTTGGCGCAAGGAACTGGAGAGCGGTACTTC. Amino acids: CASSLAQGTGERYF.

The J gene is TRBJ1-2, the V gene TRBV9; no reliable D call. Germline loops: CDR1 SGDLS, CDR2 YYNGEE. This CDR3 has 14 amino acids. Between the trimmed V and J ends, which lost 0 bases and 6 bases, there was a span of 12 bases. CDR3 sequence: CASSVGPGLNGYTF. CDR3 sequence (DNA): TGTGCCAGCAGCGTAGGTCCAGGCCTTAATGGCTACACCTTC.

V is TRBV15 and J is TRBJ1-2; 8 nucleotides line up with TRBD1. This CDR3 has 15 residues. The J segment lost 8 bases and the V segment lost 2 bases, leaving 10 bases of the junction unmatched. Germline values: CDR1 LNHNV, CDR2 YYDKDF (reference sequence). The CDR3 nucleotides are TGTGCCACCAGCAGATCACGCGGGACAGGCGGCGGCTACACCTTC. Its protein is CATSRSRGTGGGYTF.

This clone was observed once. This sequence joins TRBV6-1 and TRBJ1-2; no reliable D call. Germline V gives CDR1 MNHNS, CDR2 SASEGT. The CDR3 consists of 15 residues. V was shortened by 3 bases and J by 4 bases, with 15 bases between the two germline ends. This chain's CDR3 is CASSEILAPGYGYTF. The CDR3 DNA follows: TGTGCCAGCAGTGAGATTTTGGCCCCCGGCTATGGCTACACCTTC.

This chain links TRBV13 with TRBJ2-3; TRBD2 agrees at 8 bases. The V gene end was trimmed by 3 bases and the J gene end by 0 bases; junction bases not matched to a gene: 5. Germline V CDR1 and CDR2: PRHDT, FYEKMQ (reference sequence). This CDR3 has 16 residues. The CDR3 spells CASSFRTSGSTDTQYF. CDR3 bases: TGTGCCAGCAGCTTTCGCACTAGCGGAAGCACAGATACGCAGTATTTT.